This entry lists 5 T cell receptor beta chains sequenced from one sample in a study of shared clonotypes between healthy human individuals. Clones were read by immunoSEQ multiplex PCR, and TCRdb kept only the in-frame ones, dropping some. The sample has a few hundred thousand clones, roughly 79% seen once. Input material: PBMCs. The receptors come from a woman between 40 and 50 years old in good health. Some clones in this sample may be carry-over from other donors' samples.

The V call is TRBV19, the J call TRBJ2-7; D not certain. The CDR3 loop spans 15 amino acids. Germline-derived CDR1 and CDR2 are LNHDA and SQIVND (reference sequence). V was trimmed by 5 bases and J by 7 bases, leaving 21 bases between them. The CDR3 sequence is CASSSRYPGRWEQYF. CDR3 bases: TGTGCCAGTAGTTCCCGATACCCTGGACGTTGGGAGCAGTACTTC.

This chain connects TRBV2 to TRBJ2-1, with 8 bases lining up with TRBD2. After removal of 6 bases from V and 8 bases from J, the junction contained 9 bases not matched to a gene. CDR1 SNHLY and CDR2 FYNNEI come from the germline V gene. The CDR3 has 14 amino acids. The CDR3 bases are TGTGCCAGCAGCATAGTCCTAGCGGGCGATGAGCAGTTCTTC. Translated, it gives CASSIVLAGDEQFF. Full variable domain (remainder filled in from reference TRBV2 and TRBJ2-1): EPEVTQTPSHQVTQMGQEVILRCVPISNHLYFYWYRQILGQKVEFLVSFYNNEISEKSEIFDDQFSVERPDGSNFTLKIRSTKLEDSAMYFCASSIVLAGDEQFFGPGTRLTVL.

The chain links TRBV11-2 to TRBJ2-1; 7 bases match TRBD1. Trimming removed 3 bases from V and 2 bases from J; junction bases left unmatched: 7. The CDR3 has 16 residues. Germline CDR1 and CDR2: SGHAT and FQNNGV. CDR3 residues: CASSFRGGLTYNEQFF. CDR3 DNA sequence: TGTGCCAGCAGCTTCAGAGGGGGCTTAACCTACAATGAGCAGTTCTTC.

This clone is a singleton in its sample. CDR3 in amino acids: CAWSRGTSLGGYTQYF. In DNA form, the CDR3 reads TGTGCCTGGAGTAGGGGGACTAGTTTGGGCGGATATACGCAGTATTTT. This chain connects TRBV30 to TRBJ2-3, with 8 bases identical to TRBD2. The germline gives CDR1 GTSNPN, CDR2 SVGIG (reference sequence). V shed 2 bases and J 7 bases; nucleotides not matched to a gene: 14. This CDR3 contains 16 residues.

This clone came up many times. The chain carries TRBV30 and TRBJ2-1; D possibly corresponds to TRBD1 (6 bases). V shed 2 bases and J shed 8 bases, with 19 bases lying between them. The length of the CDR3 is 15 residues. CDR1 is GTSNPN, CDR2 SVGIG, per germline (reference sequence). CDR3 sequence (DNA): TGTGCCTGGAGTCCCCTGGGGCAGGGGTTTTATGAGCAGTTCTTC. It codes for CAWSPLGQGFYEQFF.